These 16 T cell receptor beta chains came from one sample sequenced in a study of OX40 agonist ivuxolimab in advanced cancers. Measured with immunoSEQ multiplex PCR; TCRdb has only the in-frame clones, and not every one. The sample shows tens of thousands of clones, about 79% of them seen only once. The input for sequencing was CD4+ or CD8+ T cells sorted from blood, taken in a trial of the OX40 agonist ivuxolimab. The receptors come from an adult with an advanced solid tumor such as melanoma, head and neck, liver or kidney cancer.

The chain employs TRBV10-3 and TRBJ1-5; maybe TRBD1 (6 bases). Germline V gene lookup returns CDR1 ENHRY and CDR2 SYGVKD. V lost 6 bases to trimming and J lost 0 bases, with 9 bases between them. There are 14 residues in the CDR3. For the CDR3, the DNA is TGTGCCATCAGGTCAGGGGTTAGCAATCAGCCCCAGCATTTT. It is translated as CAIRSGVSNQPQHF.

The gene calls are TRBV19 and TRBJ2-2; no clear D gene. Germline V gene data show CDR1 as LNHDA and CDR2 as SQIVND (reference sequence). V was shortened by 6 bases and J by 5 bases, with 16 bases between the two germline ends. This CDR3 has 15 residues. The CDR3 DNA follows: TGTGCCAGTAGGGTTAAGACGGAGAGTACCGGGGAGCTGTTTTTT. Translation gives CASRVKTESTGELFF.

J is TRBJ2-7 and V is TRBV7-2; D remains unclear. Trimming pared 1 base from V and 1 base from J, leaving 11 bases between. The CDR3 length is 15 residues. Germline V CDR1 and CDR2: SGHTA, FQGNSA. CDR3 loop: CASSLVSTDSYEQYF. CDR3 nucleotides: TGTGCCAGCAGCTTAGTATCTACAGATTCCTACGAGCAGTACTTC.

The chain recombines TRBV7-2 with TRBJ2-7, with TRBD2 as a possible D gene (6 bases). The V and J ends lost 2 bases and 2 bases respectively, with 13 bases between them. CDR3 size: 15 residues. The germline V gene encodes CDR1 SGHTA and CDR2 FQGNSA. The CDR3 bases are TGTGCCAGCAGCTTAAGAGGACTACCAGCCTACGAGCAGTACTTC. As protein: CASSLRGLPAYEQYF.

The chain has TRBV27 and TRBJ1-5; D uncertain. CDR3 length: 12 residues. V was shortened by 4 bases and J by 4 bases, with 5 bases between the two germline ends. CDR1 and CDR2 (germline): MNHEY, SMNVEV (reference sequence). The DNA for the CDR3 is TGTGCCAGCAGTTCCGTAAATCAGCCCCAGCATTTT. It is translated as CASSSVNQPQHF.

The chain couples TRBV5-1 to TRBJ1-1; 7 nucleotides match TRBD1. The CDR3 runs to 15 residues. Trimming cost V 4 bases and J 4 bases; bases outside gene matches: 10. CDR1 is SGHRS and CDR2 is YFSETQ in the germline V gene. CDR3 sequence reads: CASSEGQPLGTEAFF. Written as DNA, the CDR3 is TGCGCCAGCAGCGAGGGACAGCCCCTGGGCACTGAAGCTTTCTTT.

This chain links TRBV7-9 with TRBJ1-6, with unresolved D. Germline V gene lookup returns CDR1 SEHNR and CDR2 FQNEAQ (reference sequence). Trimming pared 4 bases from V and 0 bases from J, leaving 4 bases between. This CDR3 is 14 amino acids long. In DNA, the CDR3 is TGTGCCAGCAGCTCGAGCTCCTATAATTCACCCCTCCACTTT. This encodes CASSSSSYNSPLHF.

V and J are TRBV9 and TRBJ1-6; a possible D gene is TRBD1 (6 bases). The CDR3 extends over 15 amino acids. The germline V and J ends were trimmed by 4 bases and 8 bases, with 16 bases remaining between them. Germline V gene lookup returns CDR1 SGDLS and CDR2 YYNGEE. DNA for the CDR3: TGTGCCAGCAGCCCCGGGACACAATCTTATTCACCCCTCCACTTT. Encoded protein: CASSPGTQSYSPLHF.

The table lists this clone with a count of one. The rearrangement joins TRBV6-1 to TRBJ1-1, with 10 bases lining up with TRBD1. This CDR3 has 15 residues. V was clipped by 6 bases and J by 1 base; unmatched bases: 5. The germline V gene encodes CDR1 MNHNS and CDR2 SASEGT. DNA for the CDR3: TGTGCCAGCAGGACAGGGGGCGCGGGGAACACTGAAGCTTTCTTT. It is translated as CASRTGGAGNTEAFF.

The chain couples TRBV6-5 to TRBJ1-1; D gene ambiguous. Deletions cut 4 bases from V and 1 base from J, with 13 bases between. Germline CDR1 and CDR2: MNHEY and SVGAGI. The CDR3 has 15 amino acids. As DNA, the CDR3 is TGTGCCAGCAGTTTAGAAGGACGGAAGAACACTGAAGCTTTCTTT. Translated: CASSLEGRKNTEAFF.

The genes are TRBV7-2 and TRBJ2-3; D gene uncertain. Germline loops: CDR1 SGHTA, CDR2 FQGNSA. The CDR3 spans 12 residues. The ends were cut back, 1 base at V and 8 bases at J, with 7 bases in the middle. In nucleotides, the CDR3 is TGTGCCAGCAGCTTAGATTGGGGTACGCAGTATTTT. Translation gives CASSLDWGTQYF.

The chain employs TRBV27 and TRBJ2-2, with unresolved D. The germline V and J ends were trimmed by 3 bases and 7 bases, with 6 bases remaining between them. The CDR3 has 12 amino acids. Germline CDR1 and CDR2: MNHEY and SMNVEV (reference sequence). The CDR3 here is CASSFVHGELFF. In DNA form, the CDR3 reads TGTGCCAGCAGTTTTGTCCACGGGGAGCTGTTTTTT.

This chain connects TRBV9 to TRBJ1-2; TRBD1 agrees at 8 bases. V lost 5 bases to trimming and J lost 7 bases; unmatched junction nucleotides: 4. The CDR3 is 12 residues long. Germline V lookup: CDR1 SGDLS, CDR2 YYNGEE. CDR3 residues: CASSKDRGGYTF. The CDR3 nucleotides are TGTGCCAGCAGTAAAGACAGGGGTGGCTACACCTTC.

The rearrangement uses TRBV5-1 and TRBJ1-4; TRBD1 matches at 10 bases. With V trimmed by 4 bases and J by 5 bases, 8 bases remained unmatched. The CDR3 sequence is 16 residues long. The germline V gene encodes CDR1 SGHRS and CDR2 YFSETQ. In DNA, the CDR3 is TGCGCCAGCAGCCTGGGACAGGGGATTGCCAATGAAAAACTGTTTTTT. Its protein is CASSLGQGIANEKLFF.

The chain combines TRBV10-2 with TRBJ1-2; a possible D gene is TRBD1 (6 bases). This CDR3 comprises 15 residues. The germline CDR1 and CDR2 sequences are WSHSY and SAAADI. Trimming removed 3 bases from V and 8 bases from J, with 19 bases in between. CDR3 sequence (DNA): TGCGCCAGCAGTGACTGGAGGGGGGAGCTATACGGCTACACCTTC. This encodes CASSDWRGELYGYTF.

This chain uses TRBV30 with TRBJ1-4; perhaps TRBD1 as D (5 bases). The CDR3 is made up of 13 amino acids. The ends were cut back, 4 bases at V and 6 bases at J, with 12 bases in the middle. The germline gives CDR1 GTSNPN, CDR2 SVGIG (reference sequence). The CDR3 sequence is CAWNRQNYEKLFF. The CDR3 nucleotides are TGTGCCTGGAACAGGCAAAACTATGAAAAACTGTTTTTT.